Sequencing of this T cell receptor beta chain was carried out in a study of PD-L1 blockade in urothelial cancer. Study as a whole: Analyses used blood from 3 weeks (second dose) and 6 weeks after treatment start.

Synthetic TCR analog templates were added to each PCR reaction. Sequenced by immunoSEQ multiplex PCR; TCRdb stores in-frame clones only, minus some. Of about 39,000 clones listed, roughly nine tenths are singletons. The V and J ends lost 10 bases and 4 bases, in that order; junction bases with no gene match: 12. The CDR3 length is 15 residues. Looked up from germline, CDR1 is ENHRY and CDR2 is SYGVKD. Time point here: pretreatment peripheral blood. This TCR was recovered from a woman aged 60 to 75 with urothelial cancer. Sequenced here: PBMCs, sampled around atezolizumab (anti-PD-L1) treatment. V and J are TRBV10-3 and TRBJ2-7; 11 nucleotides agree with TRBD2. The CDR3 region has the DNA TGTGCCACCCGAACCGGGACTAGCGGCCATTACGAGCAGTACTTC. This sequence encodes CATRTGTSGHYEQYF.